The clone carrying this T cell receptor (beta chain) was picked up many times. The target antigen is unknown. V lost 11 bases and J lost 0, with 12 bases in between. This CDR3 comprises 13 residues. Per germline, CDR1 SNHLY and CDR2 FYNNEI. The data originate from a study of T cells in Graves' hyperthyroidism and ophthalmopathy. Regarding the study as a whole: For ophthalmopathy, model prediction preceded onset by a median roughly 6.5 months.

Cells are PBMCs isolated from around 9.4 ml of fresh blood. Amplified TCR beta CDR3 regions derived from RNA transcripts. With the HTBI primer set, the TCR CDR3 went through a first round of RT-PCR. In TCRdb, the multiplex PCR reads were re-called with MiXCR into one record per CDR3 protein. The table includes some 770,000 distinct CDR3 sequences, approximately 16% detected once. The origin of this receptor is a young man with Graves' hyperthyroidism. The sample was blood. The chain uses TRBV2 and TRBJ2-3; D not resolved. The CDR3 nucleotides are TGTGCCGCTGGGGTTCCTAGCACAGATACGCAGTATTTT. Its translation is CAAGVPSTDTQYF.